The sequence of this TCR beta chain was determined in a study of blood T cell repertoires in COVID-19. Study summary: The United States, Italy and Spain provided the acute and convalescent COVID-19 samples.

Participants reported their clinical history, and cohort assignment relied on those reports. The table came from immunoSEQ multiplex PCR; TCRdb's copy has only in-frame clones and leaves some out. Among some 200,000 clones listed, more than 70% were seen once. The table lists this clone with a count of one. The CDR3 covers 14 residues. CDR1 and CDR2 from the germline V gene are SGHTA and FQGNSA. Trimming removed 4 bases at V and 1 base at J, with 10 bases between. What was sequenced was PBMCs or T cells enriched from blood (not recorded which). The TCR originated in a woman in her thirties or forties with acute COVID-19. The gene calls are TRBV7-2 and TRBJ1-1; tentative D call: TRBD1 (6 bases). The CDR3 here is CASSSYRENTEAFF. CDR3 DNA: TGTGCCAGCAGCTCTTACAGGGAGAACACTGAAGCTTTCTTT.